Described below is a single T cell receptor (beta chain) sequence and its context. What it binds is unknown. The data were produced by immunoSEQ multiplex PCR, yet TCRdb's version contains in-frame clones alone and is incomplete. The profile shows tens of thousands of clones, around 80% of them singletons. Starting 14 to 28 days after autologous transplant, ipilimumab 1 mg/kg was given. The sample originates from a study of ipilimumab plus nivolumab after autologous stem cell transplantation. For the study at large: Patients received a median of roughly five ipilimumab and roughly eight nivolumab doses. General study findings and limits: The authors say TCR, Treg and microbiome findings warrant further study.

The CDR3 has 15 amino acids. Germline V lookup: CDR1 SNHLY, CDR2 FYNNEI. V trimming: 7 bases; J trimming: 9 bases; junction bases outside the gene matches: 11. The chain links TRBV2 to TRBJ1-6, with 8 bases aligning to TRBD1. This specimen consisted of PBMCs, obtained in a trial of ipilimumab plus nivolumab as post-transplant consolidation. The sequence derives from a male donor with diffuse large B-cell lymphoma. CDR3 amino acids: CASTRRQGRGSPLHF. In DNA form, the CDR3 reads TGTGCCAGCACCCGACGACAGGGGAGAGGTTCACCCCTCCACTTT. Drawing the rest from reference TRBV2 and TRBJ1-6, the complete variable domain is EPEVTQTPSHQVTQMGQEVILRCVPISNHLYFYWYRQILGQKVEFLVSFYNNEISEKSEIFDDQFSVERPDGSNFTLKIRSTKLEDSAMYFCASTRRQGRGSPLHFGNGTRLTVT.